This entry is about one TCR beta chain. This sample is part of a study of PD-L1 blockade in urothelial cancer. The overall study: Bladder-origin urothelial cancer in males covered about 90% of the roughly 30 patients. There were a median of approximately 150,000 T cells in blood samples.

The germline V gene has CDR1 SGHRS and CDR2 YFSETQ. CDR3 length: 14 residues. Trimming shortened V by 0 bases and J by 6 bases, and 9 bases separated the two germline ends. Metastatic or locally advanced urothelial carcinoma was present in the patients. Some clones are missing from TCRdb's copy, which holds only in-frame ones; the method was immunoSEQ multiplex PCR. Of 30,000 to 40,000 clones in the sample, around 80% were seen once. This specimen was PBMCs, taken around atezolizumab (anti-PD-L1) treatment. V gene TRBV5-1 combines with J gene TRBJ2-2; no clear D gene. The clonotype was recovered from a man aged 55 to 70 with urothelial cancer. The CDR3 region has the DNA TGCGCCAGCAGCTTGGACAGCACGGCCGGGGAGCTGTTTTTT. Amino acid sequence: CASSLDSTAGELFF. The variable domain in full, with the rest retrieved from reference TRBV5-1 and TRBJ2-2, is KAGVTQTPRYLIKTRGQQVTLSCSPISGHRSVSWYQQTPGQGLQFLFEYFSETQRNKGNFPGRFSGRQFSNSRSEMNVSTLELGDSALYLCASSLDSTAGELFFGEGSRLTVL.